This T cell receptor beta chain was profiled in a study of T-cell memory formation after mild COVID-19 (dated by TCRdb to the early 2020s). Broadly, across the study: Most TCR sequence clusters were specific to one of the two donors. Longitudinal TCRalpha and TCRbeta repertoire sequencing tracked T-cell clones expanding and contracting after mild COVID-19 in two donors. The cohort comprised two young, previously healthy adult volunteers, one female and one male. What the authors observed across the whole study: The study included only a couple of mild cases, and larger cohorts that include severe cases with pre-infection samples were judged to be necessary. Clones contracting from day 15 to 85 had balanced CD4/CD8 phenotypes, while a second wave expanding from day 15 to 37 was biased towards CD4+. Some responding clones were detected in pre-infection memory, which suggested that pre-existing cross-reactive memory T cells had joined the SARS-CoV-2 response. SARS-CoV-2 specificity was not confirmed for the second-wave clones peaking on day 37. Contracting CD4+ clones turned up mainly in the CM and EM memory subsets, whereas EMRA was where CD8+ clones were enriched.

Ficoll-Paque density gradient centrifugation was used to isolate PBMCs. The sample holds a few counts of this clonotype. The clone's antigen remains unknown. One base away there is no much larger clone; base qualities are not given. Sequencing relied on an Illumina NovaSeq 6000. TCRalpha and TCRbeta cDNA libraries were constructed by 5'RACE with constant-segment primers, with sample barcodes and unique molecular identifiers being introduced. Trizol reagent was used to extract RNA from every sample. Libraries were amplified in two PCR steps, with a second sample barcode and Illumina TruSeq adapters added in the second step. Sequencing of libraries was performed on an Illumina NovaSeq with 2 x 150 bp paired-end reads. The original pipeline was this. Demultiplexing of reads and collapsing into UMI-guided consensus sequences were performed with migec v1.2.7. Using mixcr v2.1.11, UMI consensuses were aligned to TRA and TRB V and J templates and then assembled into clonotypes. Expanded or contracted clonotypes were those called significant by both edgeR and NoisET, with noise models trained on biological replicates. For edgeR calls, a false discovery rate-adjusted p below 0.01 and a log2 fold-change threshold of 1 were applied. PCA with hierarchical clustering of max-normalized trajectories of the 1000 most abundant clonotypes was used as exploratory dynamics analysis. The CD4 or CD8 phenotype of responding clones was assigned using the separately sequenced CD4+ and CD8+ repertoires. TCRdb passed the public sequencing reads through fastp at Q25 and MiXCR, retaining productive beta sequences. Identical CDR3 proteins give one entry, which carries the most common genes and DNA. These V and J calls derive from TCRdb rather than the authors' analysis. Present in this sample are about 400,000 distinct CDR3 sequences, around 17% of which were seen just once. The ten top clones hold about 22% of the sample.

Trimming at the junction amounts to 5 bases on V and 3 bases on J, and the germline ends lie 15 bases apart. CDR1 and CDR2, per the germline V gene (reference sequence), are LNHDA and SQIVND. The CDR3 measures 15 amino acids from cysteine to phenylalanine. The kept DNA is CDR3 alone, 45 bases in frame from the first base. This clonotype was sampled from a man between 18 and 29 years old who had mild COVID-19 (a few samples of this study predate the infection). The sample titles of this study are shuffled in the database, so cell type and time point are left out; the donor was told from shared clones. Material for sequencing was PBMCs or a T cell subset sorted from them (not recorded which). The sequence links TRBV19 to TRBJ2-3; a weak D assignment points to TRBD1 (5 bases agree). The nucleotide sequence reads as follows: TGTGCCAGTAGTTTCTGGGGCAGACTGACAGATACGCAGTATTTT. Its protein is CASSFWGRLTDTQYF.